What follows are 8 T cell receptor beta chains derived from one specimen sequenced in a study of memory CD4+ T cells and cytomegalovirus serostatus (dated by TCRdb to between 2019 and 2020). Library construction relied on the immunoSEQ multiplex PCR assay. TCRdb took over this immuneACCESS table, retaining in-frame rearrangements with V and J assigned. Such tables are incomplete; in checked studies, under half of the missing clones stem from an unresolved V gene, and the remainder is unexplained. The sample yields tens of thousands of clones; 76% were counted once. Of the sample, around 4.5% falls within the top ten clones. A FACSAria II was used to sort memory CD4+ T cells, defined as single viable CD3+CD4+CD8-CD45RO+ cells. Sequencing was done on a sample of memory CD4+ T cells from blood. These receptors were collected from an adult in good health and CMV-seropositive.

The chain employs TRBV6-6 and TRBJ2-3, with D perhaps TRBD1 or TRBD2 (5 bases each). Between the trimmed V and J ends, which lost 0 bases and 6 bases, there was a span of 10 bases. This CDR3 contains 14 residues. In germline, CDR1 is MNHNY, CDR2 SVGAGI (reference sequence). In DNA, the CDR3 is TGTGCCAGCAGTTACTCTGCAGGGACCGATACGCAGTATTTT. Its translation is CASSYSAGTDTQYF.

V is TRBV25-1 and J is TRBJ1-5; D perhaps matches TRBD1 (6 bases). The CDR3 covers 15 residues. V was trimmed by 4 bases and J by 0 bases, leaving 10 bases between them. Germline CDR1 reads MGHDK; CDR2 reads SYGVNS. CDR3 in DNA: TGTGCCAGCAGTGGGACAGAGTATAGCAATCAGCCCCAGCATTTT. Translating gives CASSGTEYSNQPQHF.

This clone was recorded a few times. The V call is TRBV7-6, the J call TRBJ2-1; 11 bases match TRBD2. The CDR3 consists of 17 residues. Trimming took 6 bases from V and 1 from J; bases not matched to a gene: 8. Germline CDR1 reads SGHVS; CDR2 reads FNYEAQ. The CDR3 DNA reads as TGTGCCAGCAGTGGTATGGCTAGCGGGGGGTCCTACAATGAGCAGTTCTTC. This codes for CASSGMASGGSYNEQFF.

This rearrangement joins TRBV7-2 to TRBJ1-2; D is ambiguous. V dropped 0 bases and J dropped 8 bases, with 10 bases sitting between them. The CDR3 totals 13 residues. The germline gives CDR1 SGHTA, CDR2 FQGNSA. Here the CDR3 reads CASSLAGSGGYTF. In nucleotides, the CDR3 is TGTGCCAGCAGCTTAGCAGGGTCGGGAGGCTACACCTTC. The full variable domain, its missing parts supplied by reference TRBV7-2 and TRBJ1-2, is GAGVSQSPSNKVTEKGKDVELRCDPISGHTALYWYRQSLGQGLEFLIYFQGNSAPDKSGLPSDRFSAERTGGSVSTLTIQRTQQEDSAVYLCASSLAGSGGYTFGSGTRLTVV.

The gene calls are TRBV6-5 and TRBJ2-1, with 12 bases lining up with TRBD2. This CDR3 spans 13 amino acids. V shed 8 bases and J 6 bases; nucleotides not matched to a gene: 2. Germline CDR1 MNHEY, CDR2 SVGAGI. The CDR3 here is CASSGLAGNEQFF. CDR3 nucleotides: TGTGCCAGCTCGGGACTAGCGGGCAATGAGCAGTTCTTC.

This clone showed up just once. This chain connects TRBV7-9 to TRBJ2-1; 8 bases line up with TRBD2. There are 14 residues in the CDR3. Germline V CDR1 and CDR2: SEHNR, FQNEAQ (reference sequence). V lost 5 bases and J lost 11; bases outside the gene matches: 11. CDR3 bases: TGTGCCAGCAGCCACACCCGGGGGGGTGTGCAGCAGTTCTTC. Amino acids: CASSHTRGGVQQFF.

The rearrangement joins TRBV7-9 to TRBJ2-3; the match to TRBD2 covers 8 bases. This CDR3 contains 18 residues. Trimming took 5 bases from V and 4 from J; bases not matched to a gene: 17. Germline CDR1 SEHNR, CDR2 FQNEAQ (reference sequence). CDR3 residues: CASSTTRGLGVGSDTQYF. The CDR3 nucleotides read TGTGCCAGCAGCACAACCCGGGGACTAGGGGTAGGATCAGATACGCAGTATTTT. Supplemented by reference TRBV7-9 and TRBJ2-3, the full variable domain reads DTGVSQNPRHKITKRGQNVTFRCDPISEHNRLYWYRQTLGQGPEFLTYFQNEAQLEKSRLLSDRFSAERPKGSFSTLEIQRTEQGDSAMYLCASSTTRGLGVGSDTQYFGPGTRLTVL.

The chain links TRBV2 to TRBJ2-3; 12 bases line up with TRBD1. The CDR3 contains 16 residues. Germline values: CDR1 SNHLY, CDR2 FYNNEI. V gave up 7 bases and J gave up 3 bases; unmatched junction bases: 8. For the CDR3, the DNA is TGTGCCAGCATTCCGGGACAGGGGGCGACGACAGATACGCAGTATTTT. Protein product: CASIPGQGATTDTQYF. The full variable domain, completed using reference TRBV2 and TRBJ2-3, is EPEVTQTPSHQVTQMGQEVILRCVPISNHLYFYWYRQILGQKVEFLVSFYNNEISEKSEIFDDQFSVERPDGSNFTLKIRSTKLEDSAMYFCASIPGQGATTDTQYFGPGTRLTVL.